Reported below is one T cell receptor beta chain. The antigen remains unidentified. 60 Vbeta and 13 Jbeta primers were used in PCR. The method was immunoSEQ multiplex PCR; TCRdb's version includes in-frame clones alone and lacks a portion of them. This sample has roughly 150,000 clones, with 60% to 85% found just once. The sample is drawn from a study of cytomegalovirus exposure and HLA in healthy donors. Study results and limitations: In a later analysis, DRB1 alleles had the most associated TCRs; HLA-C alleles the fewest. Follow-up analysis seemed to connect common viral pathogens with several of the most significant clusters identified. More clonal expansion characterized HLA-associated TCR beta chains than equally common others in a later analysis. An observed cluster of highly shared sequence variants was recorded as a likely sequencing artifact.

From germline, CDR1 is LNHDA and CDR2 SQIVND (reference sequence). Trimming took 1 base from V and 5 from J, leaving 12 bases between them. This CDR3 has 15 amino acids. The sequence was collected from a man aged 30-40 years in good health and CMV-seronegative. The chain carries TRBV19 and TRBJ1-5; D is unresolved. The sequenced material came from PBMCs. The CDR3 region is CASSIVRGFDQPQHF. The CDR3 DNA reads TGTGCCAGTAGTATAGTCAGAGGGTTCGATCAGCCCCAGCATTTT.